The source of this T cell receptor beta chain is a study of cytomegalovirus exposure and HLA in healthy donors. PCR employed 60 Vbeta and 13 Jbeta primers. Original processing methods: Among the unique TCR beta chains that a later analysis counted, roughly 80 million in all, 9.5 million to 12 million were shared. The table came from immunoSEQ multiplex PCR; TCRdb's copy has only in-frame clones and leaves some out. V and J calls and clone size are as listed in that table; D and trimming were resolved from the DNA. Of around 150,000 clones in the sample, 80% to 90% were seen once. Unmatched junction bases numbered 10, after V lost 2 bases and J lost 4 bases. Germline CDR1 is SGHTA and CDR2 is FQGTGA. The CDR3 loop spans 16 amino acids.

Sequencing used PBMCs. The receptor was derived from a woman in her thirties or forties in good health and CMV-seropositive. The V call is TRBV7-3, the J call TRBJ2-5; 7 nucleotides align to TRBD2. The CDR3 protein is CASSLRAGSQGETQYF. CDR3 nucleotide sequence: TGTGCCAGCAGCTTACGAGCGGGGTCCCAGGGAGAGACCCAGTACTTC.